This T cell receptor (beta chain) comes out of a study of beta chain features in type 1 diabetes. In the study overall: The samples had about 110,000,000 sorted cells examined in all.

Purities in excess of 95% were seen in all sorted populations. cDNA synthesis used the whole RNA isolate, giving expressed TCRB sequences. Here immunoSEQ multiplex PCR was the method, and the copy in TCRdb shows in-frame clones only, minus some. Among hundreds of thousands of clones listed, around 15% were seen once. Findings and limits, study-wide: Sequencing the cDNA could make cells with high TCR expression show up more than they should. Insertions were fewer and deletions more numerous at VDJ junctions in type 1 diabetes patients. TCRB CDR3s from Type 1 diabetes patients were moderately but significantly shorter in all four CD4+ subsets.

This clone came up a few times. Its target is unknown. The CDR3 contains 17 residues. This receptor was identified in a man in his late teens or twenties with type 1 diabetes. The chain recombines TRBV21-1 with TRBJ2-5; the table's D call, TRBD2, was not checked against the DNA. TRBV21-1 constitutes a pseudogene. Material for sequencing was naive CD4+ T cells from blood. CDR3 nucleotide sequence: TGTGCCAGCAGCAAATTGTTCGAGGGAGCGGTCCAAGAGACCCAGTACTTC. Translating gives CASSKLFEGAVQETQYF.